Each of the 9 T cell receptor beta chains below was sequenced from the same sample in a study of shared clonotypes between healthy human individuals. Profiled with immunoSEQ multiplex PCR; TCRdb holds only in-frame clones, not every one. The data show roughly 2.5 million clones, around nine tenths seen once. Sample: naive CD4+ T cells sorted from blood. The subset is: CD45RA+ positively selected. Receptors were obtained from a man younger than 35 in good health.

In regard to this clone: The same CDR3 arises from other DNA sequences in this sample as well. The chain is built from TRBV28 and TRBJ1-5; D unresolved. Trimming removed 3 bases from V and 7 bases from J, with 4 bases in between. This CDR3 is 11 amino acids long. Germline values: CDR1 MDHEN, CDR2 SYDVKM. The CDR3 spells CASSFGQPQHF. CDR3 sequence (DNA): TGTGCCAGCAGTTTCGGACAGCCCCAGCATTTT.

With regard to this clone: Other DNA sequences in this specimen translate into the identical CDR3. CDR3: CASSLGSAGELFF. CDR3 nucleotide sequence: TGTGCCAGCAGCTTGGGGTCCGCCGGGGAGCTGTTTTTT. The rearrangement joins TRBV5-4 to TRBJ2-2; D not resolved. V shed 0 bases and J shed 6 bases, with 6 bases lying between them. The CDR3 sequence is 13 residues long. Germline-derived CDR1 and CDR2 are SGHNT and YYREEE (reference sequence).

V is TRBV18 and J is TRBJ2-1; TRBD2 aligns across 9 bases. Germline trimming cut 0 bases from V and 8 bases from J; bases unmatched to any gene: 5. CDR1 KGHSH and CDR2 LQKENI come from the germline V gene. CDR3 length: 15 amino acids. This CDR3 reads CASSPPAGGHDEQFF. CDR3 bases: TGTGCCAGCTCACCACCGGCGGGGGGGCATGATGAGCAGTTCTTC.

CDR3: CASSPSGTANEKLFF. The DNA for the CDR3 is TGTGCCAGCTCACCGTCAGGGACAGCTAATGAAAAACTGTTTTTT. This chain uses TRBV18 with TRBJ1-4; 7 bases are shared with TRBD1. Germline V CDR1 and CDR2: KGHSH, LQKENI. V shed 3 bases and J 3 bases; nucleotides not matched to a gene: 4. This CDR3 has 15 residues.

Note on this clone: The sample holds other DNA sequences that translate to the same CDR3. The chain recombines TRBV7-3 with TRBJ2-2; no definite D call. CDR1 is SGHTA and CDR2 is FQGTGA in the germline V gene. This CDR3 contains 13 residues. V dropped 2 bases and J dropped 4 bases, with 5 bases sitting between them. The CDR3, as DNA: TGTGCCAGCAGCTTAGGCAGCACCGGGGAGCTGTTTTTT. Translating gives CASSLGSTGELFF.

This clone was recorded once. This chain links TRBV7-2 with TRBJ2-1, with D hard to call. In germline, CDR1 is SGHTA, CDR2 FQGNSA. The CDR3 covers 15 residues. V was trimmed by 5 bases and J by 10 bases, leaving 21 bases between them. CDR3 protein: CASSPAYVPPSEQFF. As DNA, the CDR3 is TGTGCCAGCAGCCCAGCGTACGTACCGCCCTCCGAGCAGTTCTTC. Full variable domain (rest looked up from reference TRBV7-2 and TRBJ2-1): GAGVSQSPSNKVTEKGKDVELRCDPISGHTALYWYRQSLGQGLEFLIYFQGNSAPDKSGLPSDRFSAERTGGSVSTLTIQRTQQEDSAVYLCASSPAYVPPSEQFFGPGTRLTVL.

This rearrangement joins TRBV11-3 to TRBJ2-7, with 8 bases identical to TRBD1. The length of the CDR3 is 13 residues. Per germline, CDR1 SGHNT and CDR2 YENEEA. V lost 3 bases to trimming and J lost 4 bases; unmatched junction nucleotides: 2. The CDR3 reads CASSFRTGYEQYF. The DNA of the CDR3 is TGTGCCAGCAGCTTCCGGACAGGGTACGAGCAGTACTTC. Looking up the rest from reference TRBV11-3 and TRBJ2-7 gives the full variable domain: EAGVVQSPRYKIIEKKQPVAFWCNPISGHNTLYWYLQNLGQGPELLIRYENEEAVDDSQLPKDRFSAERLKGVDSTLKIQPAELGDSAVYLCASSFRTGYEQYFGPGTRLTVT.

The rearrangement uses TRBV10-3 and TRBJ2-2, with D maybe TRBD1 (6 bases). This CDR3 contains 15 residues. The germline V gene encodes CDR1 ENHRY and CDR2 SYGVKD. Trimming shortened V by 6 bases and J by 0 bases, and 11 bases separated the two germline ends. CDR3 sequence reads: CAISHGTTNTGELFF. The CDR3 region has the DNA TGTGCCATCAGCCACGGGACAACGAACACCGGGGAGCTGTTTTTT.

In this sample, this clone turned up once. Additional DNA sequences in this sample encode the identical CDR3. This sequence joins TRBV7-9 and TRBJ1-1; no clear D gene. Germline loops: CDR1 SEHNR, CDR2 FQNEAQ (reference sequence). V was pared by 6 bases and J by 6 bases, with 11 bases between. The CDR3 is 12 amino acids. The CDR3 is CASSLAGAEAFF. The CDR3 coding sequence is TGTGCCAGCAGTCTAGCGGGCGCTGAAGCTTTCTTT.